This paragraph covers one T cell receptor beta chain sequence. Original data processing: By means of reference gene primer amplification, nucleated cell counts were estimated. Using immunoSEQ multiplex PCR, the repertoire was profiled, and TCRdb retains in-frame clones only, with some absent. That table furnishes V, J and clone size, whereas the DNA furnished D and trimming. The data show around 400,000 clones, about four fifths seen once. The data were taken from a study of blood T cell repertoires in COVID-19. Background on the study: Material from acute and convalescent COVID-19 was sourced from the United States, Italy and Spain. In each case, the material was cDNA or gDNA derived from T cells, B-cell-depleted T cells, or PBMCs.

Trimming shortened V by 4 bases and J by 7 bases, and 23 bases separated the two germline ends. CDR3 length: 16 residues. Germline loops: CDR1 SGDLS, CDR2 YYNGEE. Sequenced input: PBMCs or T cells enriched from blood (not recorded which). This TCR was sampled from a woman between 50 and 59 years old who had recovered from COVID-19. The chain recombines TRBV9 with TRBJ2-5; D possibly corresponds to TRBD2 (6 bases). CDR3 amino acids: CASSLIPSVGSATQYF. In nucleotides, the CDR3 is TGTGCCAGCAGCCTCATTCCGAGCGTCGGGAGCGCGACCCAGTACTTC.